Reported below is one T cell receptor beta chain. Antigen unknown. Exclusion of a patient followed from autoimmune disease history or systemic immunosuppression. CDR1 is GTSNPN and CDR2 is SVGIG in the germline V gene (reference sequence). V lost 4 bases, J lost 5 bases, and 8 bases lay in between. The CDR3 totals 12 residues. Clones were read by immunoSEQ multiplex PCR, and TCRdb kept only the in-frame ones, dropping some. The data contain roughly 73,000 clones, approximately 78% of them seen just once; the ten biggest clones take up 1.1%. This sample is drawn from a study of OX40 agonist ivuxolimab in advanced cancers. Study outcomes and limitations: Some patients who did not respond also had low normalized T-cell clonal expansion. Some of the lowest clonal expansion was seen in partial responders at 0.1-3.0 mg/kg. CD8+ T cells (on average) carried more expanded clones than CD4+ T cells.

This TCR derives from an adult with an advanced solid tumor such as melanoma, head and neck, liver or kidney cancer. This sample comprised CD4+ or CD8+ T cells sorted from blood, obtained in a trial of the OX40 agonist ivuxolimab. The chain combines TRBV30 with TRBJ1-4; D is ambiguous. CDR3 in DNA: TGTGCCTGGACCCGGGAGAATGAAAAACTGTTTTTT. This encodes CAWTRENEKLFF.